This T cell receptor beta chain came from a study of post-analysis software for immune sequencing data. The wider study: Patients had relapsing-remitting, secondary progressive or progressive-relapsing multiple sclerosis; some lacked subtype. Whole-study findings and limits: Elevated frequency relative to controls characterized several TRBV segments in patients, TRBV5-6, TRBV5-1 and TRBV20-1 among them. Controls significantly exceeded multiple sclerosis patients in normalized Chao1 diversity. Those samples that were prepared in the same batch co-clustered strongly by F measure.

Notes on this clonotype: The antigen remains undetermined.

The CDR3 sequence is 10 residues long. Trimming took off 6 bases at V and 7 bases at J, with 9 bases between the two ends. CDR1 is SQVTM, CDR2 ANQGSEA, per germline. Carried by the TCR beta cDNA libraries were unique molecular identifiers. Each sample of about 1 to 10 million input T cells yielded around 500,000 cDNA molecules, so each molecule approximated one T cell. TCRdb re-analysed the PCR reads in MiXCR, keeping a single row per CDR3 protein. Of about 200,000 distinct CDR3 sequences in the sample, around 29% were seen once. The sequencing input was blood. V gene TRBV29-1 combines with J gene TRBJ2-5; D gene uncertain. This clonotype was obtained from a girl between 2 and 17 years old with multiple sclerosis. Here the CDR3 reads CSVTDGTQYF. The CDR3 DNA sequence: TGCAGCGTCACTGATGGGACCCAGTACTTC.